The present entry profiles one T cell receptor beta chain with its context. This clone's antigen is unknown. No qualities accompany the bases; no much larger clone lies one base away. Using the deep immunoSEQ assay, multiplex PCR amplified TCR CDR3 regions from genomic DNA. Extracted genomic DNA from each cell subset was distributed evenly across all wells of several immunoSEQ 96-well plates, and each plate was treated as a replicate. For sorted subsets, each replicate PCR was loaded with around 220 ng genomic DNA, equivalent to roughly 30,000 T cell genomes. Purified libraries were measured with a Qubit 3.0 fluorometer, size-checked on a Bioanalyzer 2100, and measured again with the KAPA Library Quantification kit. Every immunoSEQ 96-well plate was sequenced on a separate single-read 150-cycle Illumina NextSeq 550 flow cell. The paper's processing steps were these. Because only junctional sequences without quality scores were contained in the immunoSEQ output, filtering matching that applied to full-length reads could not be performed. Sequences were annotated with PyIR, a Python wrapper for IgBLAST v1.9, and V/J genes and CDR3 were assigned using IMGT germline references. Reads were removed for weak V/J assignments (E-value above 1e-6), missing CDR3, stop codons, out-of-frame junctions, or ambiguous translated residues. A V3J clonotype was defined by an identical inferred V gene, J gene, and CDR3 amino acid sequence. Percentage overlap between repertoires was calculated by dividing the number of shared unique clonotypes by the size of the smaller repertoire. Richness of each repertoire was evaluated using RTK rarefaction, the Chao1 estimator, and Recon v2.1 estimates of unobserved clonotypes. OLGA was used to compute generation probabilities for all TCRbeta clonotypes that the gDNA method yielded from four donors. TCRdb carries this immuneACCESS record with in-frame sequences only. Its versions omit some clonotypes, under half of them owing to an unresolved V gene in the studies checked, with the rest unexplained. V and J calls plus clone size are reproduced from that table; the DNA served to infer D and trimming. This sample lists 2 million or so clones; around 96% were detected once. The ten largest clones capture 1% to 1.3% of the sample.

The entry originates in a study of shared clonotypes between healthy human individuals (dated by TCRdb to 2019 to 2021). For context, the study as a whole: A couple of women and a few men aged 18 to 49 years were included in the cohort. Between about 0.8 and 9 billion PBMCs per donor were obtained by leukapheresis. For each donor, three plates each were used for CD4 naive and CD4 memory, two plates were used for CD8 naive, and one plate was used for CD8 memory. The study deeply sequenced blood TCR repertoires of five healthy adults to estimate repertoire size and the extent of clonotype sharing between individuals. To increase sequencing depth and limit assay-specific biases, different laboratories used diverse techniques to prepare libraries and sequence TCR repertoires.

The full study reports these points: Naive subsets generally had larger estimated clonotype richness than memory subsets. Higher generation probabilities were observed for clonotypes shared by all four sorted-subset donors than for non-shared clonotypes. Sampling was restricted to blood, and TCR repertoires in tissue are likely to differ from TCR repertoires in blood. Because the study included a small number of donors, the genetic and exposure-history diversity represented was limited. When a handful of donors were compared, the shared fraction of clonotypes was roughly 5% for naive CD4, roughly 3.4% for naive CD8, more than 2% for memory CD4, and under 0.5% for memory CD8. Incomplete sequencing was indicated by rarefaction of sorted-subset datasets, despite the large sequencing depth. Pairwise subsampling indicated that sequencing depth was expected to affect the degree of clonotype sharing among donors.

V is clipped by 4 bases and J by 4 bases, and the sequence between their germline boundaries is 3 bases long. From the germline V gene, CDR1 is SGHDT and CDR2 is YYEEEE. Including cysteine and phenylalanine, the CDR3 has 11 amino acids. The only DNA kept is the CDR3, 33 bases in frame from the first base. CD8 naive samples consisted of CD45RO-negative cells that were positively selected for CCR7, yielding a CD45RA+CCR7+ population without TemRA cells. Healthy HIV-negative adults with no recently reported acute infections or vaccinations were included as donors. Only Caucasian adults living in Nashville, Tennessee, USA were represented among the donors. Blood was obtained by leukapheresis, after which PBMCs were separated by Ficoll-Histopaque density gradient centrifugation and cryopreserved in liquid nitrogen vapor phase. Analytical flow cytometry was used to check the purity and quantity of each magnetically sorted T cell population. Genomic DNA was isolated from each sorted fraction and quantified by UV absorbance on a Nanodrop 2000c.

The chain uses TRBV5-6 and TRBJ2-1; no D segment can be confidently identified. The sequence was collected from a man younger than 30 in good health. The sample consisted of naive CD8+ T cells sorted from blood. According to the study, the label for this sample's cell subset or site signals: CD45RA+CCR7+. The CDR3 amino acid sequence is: CASSTYNEQFF. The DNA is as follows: TGTGCCAGCAGCACGTACAATGAGCAGTTCTTC.